The sequence of this T cell receptor beta chain was determined in a study of T cell responses to AZD1222 COVID-19 vaccine. The protocol was immunoSEQ multiplex PCR, while the TCRdb copy is restricted to in-frame clones and leaves out a portion. The sample includes over 110,000 clones, roughly 92% seen only once; the top ten take approximately 1.5%. V lost 3 bases and J 8 bases, leaving 8 bases between the germline ends. This CDR3 is built from 13 residues. Germline CDR1 and CDR2: MDHEN and SYDVKM. The chain is built from TRBV28 and TRBJ1-6; D is unresolved. The sequence came from an adult in good health. The sample was peripheral blood, taken on day 0 of AZD1222 vaccination. The CDR3 is CASSFYRDSPLHF. CDR3 nucleotide sequence: TGTGCCAGCAGTTTTTACAGAGATTCACCCCTCCACTTT.